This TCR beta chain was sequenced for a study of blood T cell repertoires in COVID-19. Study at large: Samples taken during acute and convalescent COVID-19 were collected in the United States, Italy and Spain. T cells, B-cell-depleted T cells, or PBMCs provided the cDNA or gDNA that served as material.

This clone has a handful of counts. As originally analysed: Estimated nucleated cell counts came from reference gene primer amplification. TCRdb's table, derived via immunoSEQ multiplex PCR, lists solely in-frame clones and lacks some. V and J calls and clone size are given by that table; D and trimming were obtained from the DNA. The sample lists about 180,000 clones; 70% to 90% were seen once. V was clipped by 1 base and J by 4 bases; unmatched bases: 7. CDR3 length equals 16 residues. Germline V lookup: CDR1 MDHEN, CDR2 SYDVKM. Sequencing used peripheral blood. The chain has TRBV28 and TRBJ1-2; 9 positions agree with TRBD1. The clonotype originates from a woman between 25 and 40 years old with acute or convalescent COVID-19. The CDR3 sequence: CASSLFITGGGYGYTF. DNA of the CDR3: TGTGCCAGCAGTTTATTCATTACAGGGGGCGGCTATGGCTACACCTTC.